A single sample is the source of the 11 T cell receptor beta chains below, sequenced in a study of regulatory T cells in long-lasting Graves disease. For TCR beta, libraries came from iRepertoire HTBI primers and Arm-PCR of CDR3 regions. TCRdb called the multiplex PCR reads again in MiXCR, with one record for every CDR3 protein. This sample has around 450,000 distinct CDR3 sequences, with 15% found just once. As for time point: newly diagnosed GD, antithyroid drugs for less than 3 months. With RNA extracted from PBMCs as input, the TCR library was made. These same records also appear under a second study, on T cells in Graves' hyperthyroidism and ophthalmopathy.

The sequencing used peripheral blood mononuclear cells (PBMCs), collected at new diagnosis, from a patient treated with antithyroid drugs. All receptors derive from a woman younger than 45 with Graves disease.

About this clonotype: The junction differs from germline at one of its ends, possibly a read error. The chain links TRBV2 to TRBJ1-3; no clear D gene. CDR1 is SNHLY, CDR2 FYNNEI, per germline. This CDR3 region has 13 residues. The CDR3, as DNA: TGTACCAGCAGTGAACGAGGGTTAAACACCATATATTTT. Translating gives CTSSERGLNTIYF.

This clonotype was seen repeatedly, ten times or more. The CDR3 DNA reads as TGCGCCAGCAGCTCCGATGGGGGGAGGACTAGCGGTGCAGGTGGAGATACGCAGTATTTT. Protein sequence: CASSSDGGRTSGAGGDTQYF. This chain links TRBV5-1 with TRBJ2-3; 10 bases are a match to TRBD2. The CDR3 sequence is 20 residues long. Germline loops: CDR1 SGHRS, CDR2 YFSETQ. Trimming took 3 bases from V and 5 from J; bases not matched to a gene: 21.

This clonotype has more than one count but fewer than ten. The rearrangement joins TRBV19 to TRBJ1-3, with D tentatively TRBD1 (5 bases). V shed 3 bases and J shed 0 bases, with 15 bases lying between them. CDR3 length: 17 residues. Per germline, CDR1 LNHDA and CDR2 SQIVND (reference sequence). The CDR3 coding sequence is TGTGCCAGTAGTATTAGAAGGGGCGGCGACTCTGGAAACACCATATATTTT. Translating it yields CASSIRRGGDSGNTIYF.

This clonotype was recorded at least ten times. V is TRBV24-1 and J is TRBJ2-1; D gene unclear. V was trimmed by 6 bases and J by 9 bases, leaving 17 bases between them. Germline V CDR1 and CDR2: KGHDR, SFDVKD. This CDR3 spans 14 amino acids. CDR3 DNA: TGTGCCACCAGTCAGCCCTATGAGCAAACTGAGCAGTTCTTC. Translating gives CATSQPYEQTEQFF.

This clonotype was detected many times. CDR3 coding DNA: TGTGCCTCGAGACCTGGAGGGTCTAACTATGGCTACACCTTC. Its protein product is CASRPGGSNYGYTF. The chain recombines TRBV30 with TRBJ1-2, with D unclear. There are 14 residues in the CDR3. Per germline, CDR1 GTSNPN and CDR2 SVGIG (reference sequence). The V gene lost 7 bases and the J gene lost 0 bases, with 15 bases spanning the gap.

The sample holds a few counts of this clonotype. The chain uses TRBV30 and TRBJ2-2; no firm D call. The CDR3 is made up of 12 amino acids. The V end lost 4 bases, the J end lost 0 bases, and 3 bases lay between the germline ends. Germline values: CDR1 GTSNPN, CDR2 SVGIG (reference sequence). The CDR3 DNA follows: TGTGCCTGGACCCCGAACACCGGGGAGCTGTTTTTT. Translated: CAWTPNTGELFF.

The V gene is TRBV19, the J gene TRBJ1-5; TRBD1 is a possible D gene (6 bases). V gave up 0 bases and J gave up 3 bases, with 15 bases separating them. CDR3 size: 17 residues. CDR1 LNHDA and CDR2 SQIVND come from the germline V gene (reference sequence). CDR3 nucleotides: TGTGCCAGTAGTATAGATCAGGGGCGGCGCCTCAATCAGCCCCAGCATTTT. It translates to CASSIDQGRRLNQPQHF. The whole variable domain, remainder taken from reference TRBV19 and TRBJ1-5, is DGGITQSPKYLFRKEGQNVTLSCEQNLNHDAMYWYRQDPGQGLRLIYYSQIVNDFQKGDIAEGYSVSREKKESFPLTVTSAQKNPTAFYLCASSIDQGRRLNQPQHFGDGTRLSIL.

The chain couples TRBV25-1 to TRBJ2-4; D is uncertain. The ends were cut back, 6 bases at V and 1 base at J, with 10 bases in the middle. There are 14 residues in the CDR3. Germline CDR1 and CDR2: MGHDK and SYGVNS. The CDR3 reads CASREGGAKNIQYF. The CDR3, as DNA: TGTGCCAGCAGAGAAGGTGGCGCCAAAAACATTCAGTACTTC.

This clonotype showed up just a few times. This chain connects TRBV28 to TRBJ1-5, with D tentatively TRBD1 (6 bases). Germline CDR1 reads MDHEN; CDR2 reads SYDVKM. V lost 5 bases and J 3 bases, leaving 14 bases between the germline ends. This CDR3 spans 15 amino acids. CDR3 residues: CASSHTGRLNQPQHF. The CDR3 bases are TGTGCCAGCAGTCACACAGGGCGGCTCAATCAGCCCCAGCATTTT.

This clonotype has just a few counts. The J gene is TRBJ2-7, the V gene TRBV9, with 7 bases identical to TRBD2. The CDR3 length is 14 residues. Looked up from germline, CDR1 is SGDLS and CDR2 is YYNGEE. Losses at the gene ends were 4 bases for V and 5 bases for J; bases not matched to a gene: 9. The CDR3, as DNA: TGTGCCAGCAGCTCTACCGGGGGGTGGAACGAGCAGTACTTC. Translating it yields CASSSTGGWNEQYF.

The chain links TRBV4-2 to TRBJ2-4; 8 positions match TRBD1. From germline, CDR1 is LGHNA and CDR2 YNFKEQ. V shed 0 bases, J shed 5 bases, and the junction held 6 bases outside the gene matches. CDR3 length: 16 amino acids. This CDR3 is CASSQDPEQGENIQYF. CDR3 coding DNA: TGTGCCAGCAGCCAAGATCCCGAACAGGGGGAAAACATTCAGTACTTC.